This passage covers 14 T cell receptor beta chains from one sample sequenced in a study of blood T cell repertoires in COVID-19. Sequencing was performed with immunoSEQ multiplex PCR; in TCRdb, only in-frame clones are kept and a portion is missing. The repertoire holds about 140,000 clones, with less than 80% as singletons. Material: peripheral blood. The receptor source for this set is a woman at least 80 years old with active or convalescent COVID-19.

This clone was seen more than once but under ten times. CDR3 sequence: CASSPLRSRSSYNEQFF. The CDR3 DNA is TGTGCCAGCTCACCACTCCGCTCCAGAAGCTCCTACAATGAGCAGTTCTTC. V and J are TRBV18 and TRBJ2-1; unclear D gene. Trimming pared 1 base from V and 0 bases from J, leaving 13 bases between. The CDR3 is made up of 17 amino acids. Germline V gene data show CDR1 as KGHSH and CDR2 as LQKENI. The variable domain in full, completed from reference TRBV18 and TRBJ2-1, reads NAGVMQNPRHLVRRRGQEARLRCSPMKGHSHVYWYRQLPEEGLKFMVYLQKENIIDESGMPKERFSAEFPKEGPSILRIQQVVRGDSAAYFCASSPLRSRSSYNEQFFGPGTRLTVL.

The rearrangement uses TRBV7-9 and TRBJ1-2; D may be TRBD1 (5 bases). Looked up from germline, CDR1 is SEHNR and CDR2 is FQNEAQ (reference sequence). This CDR3 is 15 amino acids long. Trimming shortened V by 1 base and J by 4 bases, and 13 bases separated the two germline ends. CDR3 nucleotide sequence: TGTGCCAGCAGCTTAGAAGCGGGGGGTCGCTATGGCTACACCTTC. Residues: CASSLEAGGRYGYTF.

The chain recombines TRBV3-1 (or the pseudogene TRBV3-2) with TRBJ2-5; 7 nucleotides line up with TRBD2. Unmatched junction bases numbered 11, after V lost 2 bases and J lost 2 bases. This CDR3 spans 17 amino acids. Germline V lookup: CDR1 LGHDT, CDR2 YNNKEL (reference sequence). For the CDR3, the DNA is TGTGCCAGCAGCCAACTGTCCCCCCTAGCGGCGCAAGAGACCCAGTACTTC. As protein: CASSQLSPLAAQETQYF.

This clone was counted between two and nine times. The genes are TRBV6-2 or TRBV6-3 and TRBJ1-6; no clear D. The CDR3 contains 16 residues. Trimming took off 5 bases at V and 0 bases at J, with 11 bases between the two ends. Germline CDR1 and CDR2: MNHEY and SVGEGT. CDR3 sequence: CASSDGATSYNSPLHF. The CDR3 DNA reads TGTGCCAGCAGTGACGGAGCAACCTCCTATAATTCACCCCTCCACTTT.

This sequence joins TRBV30 and TRBJ1-1; a possible D gene is TRBD1 (5 bases). The CDR3 has 14 residues. The germline gives CDR1 GTSNPN, CDR2 SVGIG (reference sequence). The V end lost 7 bases, the J end lost 1 base, and 16 bases lay between the germline ends. Written as DNA, the CDR3 is TGTGCCTCATCAACATTGGGGGGGAACACTGAAGCTTTCTTT. It specifies CASSTLGGNTEAFF.

V usage is TRBV29-1 and J usage is TRBJ1-6; TRBD1 matches 7 bases. CDR3 length equals 13 residues. V dropped 5 bases and J dropped 9; count of bases not matched to a gene: 7. CDR1 SQVTM and CDR2 ANQGSEA come from the germline V gene. CDR3 protein: CSVRQGTGSPLHF. The CDR3 nucleotides read TGCAGCGTTAGACAGGGAACAGGTTCACCCCTCCACTTT.

The chain uses TRBV5-1 and TRBJ1-2, with TRBD1 identical over 10 bases. Germline CDR1 and CDR2: SGHRS and YFSETQ. V shed 5 bases, J shed 7 bases, and the junction held 8 bases outside the gene matches. The CDR3 runs to 14 residues. CDR3 in amino acids: CASSTGTGAAGYTF. CDR3 DNA: TGCGCCAGCAGTACCGGGACAGGGGCTGCTGGCTACACCTTC.

This clone was found a few times. The rearrangement links TRBV30 to TRBJ1-1, with no clear D. Trimming removed 1 base from V and 6 bases from J, with 15 bases in between. CDR1 is GTSNPN and CDR2 is SVGIG in the germline V gene (reference sequence). The CDR3 consists of 14 residues. In DNA, the CDR3 is TGTGCCTGGAGTGATGGGTTATTGAGCGCTGAAGCTTTCTTT. Translated, it gives CAWSDGLLSAEAFF.

The chain recombines TRBV6-5 with TRBJ1-2; 9 positions match TRBD1. The CDR3 runs 15 residues. Germline lookup yields CDR1 MNHEY and CDR2 SVGAGI. V lost 5 bases, J lost 4 bases, and 8 bases stayed unmatched. CDR3 amino acids: CASSRDRVHLYGYTF. CDR3 DNA sequence: TGTGCCAGCAGTAGGGACAGGGTGCACCTCTATGGCTACACCTTC.

Only one count was recorded for this clone. The V call is TRBV5-1, the J call TRBJ2-2, with D possibly TRBD1 on 5 matching bases. The CDR3 extends over 16 amino acids. Germline V gene sequence: CDR1 SGHRS, CDR2 YFSETQ. V lost 1 base and J 1 base, leaving 11 bases between the germline ends. This CDR3 is CASSLMGPENTGELFF. The CDR3 DNA reads TGCGCCAGCAGCTTGATGGGGCCGGAGAACACCGGGGAGCTGTTTTTT.

The rearrangement joins TRBV19 to TRBJ1-3; D gene ambiguous. The CDR3 has 15 amino acids. Trimming shortened V by 1 base and J by 0 bases, and 7 bases separated the two germline ends. From germline, CDR1 is LNHDA and CDR2 SQIVND (reference sequence). CDR3 in amino acids: CASSIVDTSGNTIYF. The CDR3 coding sequence is TGTGCCAGTAGTATAGTTGACACCTCTGGAAACACCATATATTTT.

V usage is TRBV19 and J usage is TRBJ2-1, with TRBD2 identical over 10 bases. V dropped 3 bases and J dropped 2; count of bases not matched to a gene: 1. Germline V gene lookup returns CDR1 LNHDA and CDR2 SQIVND (reference sequence). The CDR3 covers 15 residues. The DNA of the CDR3 is TGTGCCAGTAGTATGGGACTAGCGACCTACAATGAGCAGTTCTTC. It yields the protein CASSMGLATYNEQFF.

The chain recombines TRBV7-2 with TRBJ2-7; 10 bases align to TRBD1. The CDR3 covers 14 residues. V was clipped by 6 bases and J by 4 bases; unmatched bases: 6. Germline values: CDR1 SGHTA, CDR2 FQGNSA. This CDR3 reads CASRRQGAGYEQYF. Here the CDR3 DNA reads TGTGCCAGCAGAAGACAGGGGGCAGGTTACGAGCAGTACTTC.

The V call is TRBV11-2, the J call TRBJ2-2; D ambiguous. With 2 bases removed from V and 3 bases from J, the gap between germline ends came to 4 bases. Looked up from germline, CDR1 is SGHAT and CDR2 is FQNNGV. This CDR3 comprises 13 residues. CDR3 bases: TGTGCCAGCAGCTTAACAGACACCGGGGAGCTGTTTTTT. This translates into CASSLTDTGELFF. Looking up the rest from reference TRBV11-2 and TRBJ2-2 gives the full variable domain: EAGVAQSPRYKIIEKRQSVAFWCNPISGHATLYWYQQILGQGPKLLIQFQNNGVVDDSQLPKDRFSAERLKGVDSTLKIQPAKLEDSAVYLCASSLTDTGELFFGEGSRLTVL.